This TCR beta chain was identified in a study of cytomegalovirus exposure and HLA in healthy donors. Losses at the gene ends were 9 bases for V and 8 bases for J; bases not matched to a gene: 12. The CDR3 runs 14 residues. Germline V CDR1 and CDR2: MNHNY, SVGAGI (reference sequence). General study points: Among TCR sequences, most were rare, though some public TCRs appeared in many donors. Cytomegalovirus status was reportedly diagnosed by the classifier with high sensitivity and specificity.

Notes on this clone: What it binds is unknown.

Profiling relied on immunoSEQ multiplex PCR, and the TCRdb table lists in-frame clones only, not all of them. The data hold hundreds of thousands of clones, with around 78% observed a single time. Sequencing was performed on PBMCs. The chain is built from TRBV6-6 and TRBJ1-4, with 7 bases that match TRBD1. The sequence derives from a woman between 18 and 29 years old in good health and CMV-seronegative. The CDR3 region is CASTHLGQMEKLFF. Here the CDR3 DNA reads TGTGCCAGTACTCACTTGGGACAGATGGAAAAACTGTTTTTT.